These 5 T cell receptor beta chains originate from one sample sequenced in a study of CD8 T cells in Susac syndrome (dated by TCRdb to the late 2010s). The method was the immunoSEQ multiplex PCR assay. RNA was extracted with the RNeasy kit and roughly 0.45 to 1 ug was reverse transcribed using random hexamers. The public reads were reprocessed in TCRdb via fastp at Q25 and MiXCR, keeping in-frame beta chains. One record per CDR3 amino acid sequence lists the most common genes and DNA. Here the sample has 160,000 or so distinct CDR3 sequences; approximately 94% occur a single time. The top ten clones comprise roughly 0.099% of the sample. Sequencing used CD4+ T cells from PBMCs. These receptors were obtained from a human donor with multiple sclerosis.

This clonotype was recorded only once. The genes are TRBV7-9 and TRBJ1-3; 7 nucleotides line up with TRBD1. The V gene end was trimmed by 4 bases and the J gene end by 0 bases; junction bases not matched to a gene: 6. The CDR3 consists of 16 residues. Germline-derived CDR1 and CDR2 are SEHNR and FQNEAQ (reference sequence). The CDR3 loop reads CASSYRGQASGNTIYF. The CDR3 DNA reads TGTGCCAGCAGCTACCGAGGACAGGCCTCTGGAAACACCATATATTTT.

This clonotype was recorded only once. The chain combines TRBV6-4 with TRBJ2-7; the D call may be TRBD1 or TRBD2 (5 bases each). V lost 3 bases, J lost 6 bases, and 12 bases lay in between. The CDR3 covers 13 residues. Germline V gene data show CDR1 as MRHNA and CDR2 as SNTAGT. The CDR3: CASSDMRGSEQYF. CDR3 nucleotides: TGTGCCAGCAGTGATATGAGGGGTAGCGAGCAGTACTTC.

V and J are TRBV7-2 and TRBJ2-7, with a possible D match to TRBD2 (6 bases). The CDR3 spans 14 residues. Trimming shortened V by 5 bases and J by 2 bases, and 13 bases separated the two germline ends. The germline V gene encodes CDR1 SGHTA and CDR2 FQGNSA. The CDR3 DNA reads TGTGCCAGCAGCGCTCTAGCGTCCCCCTACGAGCAGTACTTC. Amino acids: CASSALASPYEQYF.

The chain employs TRBV29-1 and TRBJ2-5; D might be TRBD1 (6 bases). The germline CDR1 and CDR2 sequences are SQVTM and ANQGSEA. The CDR3 is 18 amino acids. The V and J ends lost 7 bases and 0 bases respectively, with 27 bases between them. CDR3 bases: TGCAGCGCTACGAGAAGAAGGGGGATCTCAGCAAACCAAGAGACCCAGTACTTC. Encoded protein: CSATRRRGISANQETQYF.

The V and J genes are TRBV10-2 and TRBJ1-2, with a tentative D call TRBD1 (6 bases). The V and J ends lost 4 bases and 5 bases respectively, with 11 bases between them. Germline CDR1 WSHSY, CDR2 SAAADI. CDR3 length: 13 residues. CDR3 region: CASSAGDAYGYTF. The DNA of the CDR3 is TGCGCCAGCAGTGCAGGGGACGCTTATGGCTACACCTTC.